The entry below gives a single T cell receptor (beta chain) sequence along with its context. Antigen specificity is unknown. This record belongs to a study of cytomegalovirus exposure and HLA in healthy donors. Points from the study as a whole: Later analysis demonstrated an association between a missense DCLRE1C variant and TCR beta V- and J-gene trimming. Compared with the roughly 730-donor mean, an Asian-associated ancestry cluster reportedly had fewer N-insertions, according to a later analysis.

The CDR3 sequence is 14 residues long. Germline V gene lookup returns CDR1 SEHNR and CDR2 FQNEAQ (reference sequence). V was trimmed by 3 bases and J by 3 bases, leaving 10 bases between them. PCR involved 60 Vbeta and 13 Jbeta primers. Only in-frame clones appear in the TCRdb table, and some are missing; sequencing was by immunoSEQ multiplex PCR. This sample contains roughly 40,000 clones. Source material: PBMCs. The origin of this receptor is a male donor in good health and CMV-seronegative. The chain carries TRBV7-9 and TRBJ2-3; D may be TRBD2 (6 bases). The CDR3: CASSFSGGTDTQYF. The DNA for the CDR3 is TGTGCCAGCAGCTTTAGCGGCGGGACAGATACGCAGTATTTT.